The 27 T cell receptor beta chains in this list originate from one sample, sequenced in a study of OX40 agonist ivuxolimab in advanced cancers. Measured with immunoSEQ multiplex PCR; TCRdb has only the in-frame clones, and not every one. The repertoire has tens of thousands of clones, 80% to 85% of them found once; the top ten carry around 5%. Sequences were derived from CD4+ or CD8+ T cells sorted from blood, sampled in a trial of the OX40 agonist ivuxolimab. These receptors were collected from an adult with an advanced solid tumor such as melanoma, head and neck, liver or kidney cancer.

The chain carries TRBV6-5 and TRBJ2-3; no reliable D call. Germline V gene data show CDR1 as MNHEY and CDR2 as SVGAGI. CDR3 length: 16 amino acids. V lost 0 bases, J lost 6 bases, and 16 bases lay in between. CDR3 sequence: CASSYSGYSNGDTQYF. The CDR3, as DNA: TGTGCCAGCAGTTACTCGGGCTACTCAAATGGGGATACGCAGTATTTT.

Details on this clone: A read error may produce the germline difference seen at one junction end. The CDR3 DNA follows: TGTGCTAGCAGCTTAGCGGAGAATTCACCCCTCCACTTT. Amino acid sequence: CASSLAENSPLHF. The V gene is TRBV7-7, the J gene TRBJ1-6; the D is unclear. CDR3 length: 13 amino acids. CDR1 and CDR2 from the germline V gene are SSHAT and FNYEAQ (reference sequence).

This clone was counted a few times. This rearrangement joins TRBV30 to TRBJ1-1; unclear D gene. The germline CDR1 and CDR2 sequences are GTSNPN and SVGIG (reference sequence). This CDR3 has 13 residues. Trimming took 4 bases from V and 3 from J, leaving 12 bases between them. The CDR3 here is CAWIQVPDTEAFF. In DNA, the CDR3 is TGTGCCTGGATCCAGGTACCGGACACTGAAGCTTTCTTT.

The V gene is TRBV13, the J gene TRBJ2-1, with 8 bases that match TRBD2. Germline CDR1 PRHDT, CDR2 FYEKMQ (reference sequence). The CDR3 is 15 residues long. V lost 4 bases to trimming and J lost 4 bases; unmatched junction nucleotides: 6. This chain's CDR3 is CASSSYSGVYNEQFF. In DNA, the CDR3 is TGTGCCAGCAGCTCGTATAGCGGGGTATACAATGAGCAGTTCTTC. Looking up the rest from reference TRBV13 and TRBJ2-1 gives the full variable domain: AAGVIQSPRHLIKEKRETATLKCYPIPRHDTVYWYQQGPGQDPQFLISFYEKMQSDKGSIPDRFSAQQFSDYHSELNMSSLELGDSALYFCASSSYSGVYNEQFFGPGTRLTVL.

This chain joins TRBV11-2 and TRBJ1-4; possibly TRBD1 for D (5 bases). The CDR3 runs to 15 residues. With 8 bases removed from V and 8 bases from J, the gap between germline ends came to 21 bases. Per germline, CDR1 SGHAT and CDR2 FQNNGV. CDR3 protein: CASAFPYGAREKLFF. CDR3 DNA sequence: TGTGCCAGCGCTTTCCCCTACGGGGCTCGGGAAAAACTGTTTTTT.

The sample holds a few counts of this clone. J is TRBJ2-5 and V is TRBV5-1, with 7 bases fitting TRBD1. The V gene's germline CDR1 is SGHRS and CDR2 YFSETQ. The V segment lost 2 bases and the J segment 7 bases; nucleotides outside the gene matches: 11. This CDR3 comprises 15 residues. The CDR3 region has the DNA TGCGCCAGCAGCTTATATCAACAGGGGTTAGGGACCCAGTACTTC. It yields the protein CASSLYQQGLGTQYF.

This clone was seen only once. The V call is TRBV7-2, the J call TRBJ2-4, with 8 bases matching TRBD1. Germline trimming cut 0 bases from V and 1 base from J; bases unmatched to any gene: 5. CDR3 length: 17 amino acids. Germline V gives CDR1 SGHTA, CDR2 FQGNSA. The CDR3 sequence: CASSLAYQGAAKNIQYF. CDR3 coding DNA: TGTGCCAGCAGCTTAGCGTACCAGGGGGCGGCCAAAAACATTCAGTACTTC.

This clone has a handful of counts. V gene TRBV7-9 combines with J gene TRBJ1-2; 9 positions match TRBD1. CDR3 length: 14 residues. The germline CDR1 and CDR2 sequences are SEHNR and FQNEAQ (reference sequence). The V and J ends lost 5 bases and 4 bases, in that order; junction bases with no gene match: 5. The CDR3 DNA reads TGTGCCAGCAGCCCCAGGACAGGGGCCTATGGCTACACCTTC. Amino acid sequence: CASSPRTGAYGYTF.

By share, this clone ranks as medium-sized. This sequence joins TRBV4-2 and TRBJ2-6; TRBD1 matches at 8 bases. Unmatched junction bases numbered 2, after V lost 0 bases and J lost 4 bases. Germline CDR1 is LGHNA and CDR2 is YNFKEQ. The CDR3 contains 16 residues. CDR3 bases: TGTGCCAGCAGCCAAGATACAGGGGGAGGGGCCAACGTCCTGACTTTC. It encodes CASSQDTGGGANVLTF.

Written as DNA, the CDR3 is TGCGCCAGCAGCCCGGGCGGTCTAGTGAACACCGGGGAGCTGTTTTTT. The encoded protein is CASSPGGLVNTGELFF. This rearrangement joins TRBV5-1 to TRBJ2-2; D remains ambiguous. V lost 4 bases, J lost 1 base, and 14 bases lay in between. The CDR3 runs 16 residues. Germline CDR1 is SGHRS and CDR2 is YFSETQ.

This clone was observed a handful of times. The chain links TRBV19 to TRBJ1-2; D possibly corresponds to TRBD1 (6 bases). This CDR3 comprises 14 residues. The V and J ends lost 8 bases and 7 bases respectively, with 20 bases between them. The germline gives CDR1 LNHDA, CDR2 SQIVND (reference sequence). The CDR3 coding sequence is TGTGCCAGTCAACGACGGGACACTTCGCGTGGCTACACCTTC. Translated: CASQRRDTSRGYTF.

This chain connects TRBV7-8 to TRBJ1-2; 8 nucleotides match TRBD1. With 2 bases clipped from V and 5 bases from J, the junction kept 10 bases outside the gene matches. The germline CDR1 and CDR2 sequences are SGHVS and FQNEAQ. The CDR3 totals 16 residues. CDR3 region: CASSLIRQGASYGYTF. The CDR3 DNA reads TGTGCCAGCAGCTTAATCCGCCAGGGGGCGTCATATGGCTACACCTTC. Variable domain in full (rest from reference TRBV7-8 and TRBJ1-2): GAGVSQSPRYKVAKRGQDVALRCDPISGHVSLFWYQQALGQGPEFLTYFQNEAQLDKSGLPSDRFFAERPEGSVSTLKIQRTQQEDSAVYLCASSLIRQGASYGYTFGSGTRLTVV.

The CDR3 reads CASSSSLGRAGETQYF. DNA for the CDR3: TGTGCCAGCAGCTCAAGCCTCGGACGGGCCGGGGAGACCCAGTACTTC. The V call is TRBV11-3, the J call TRBJ2-5, with D unresolved. CDR3 size: 16 residues. Germline CDR1 SGHNT, CDR2 YENEEA. Trimming stripped 4 bases from V and 5 bases from J, with 20 bases between.

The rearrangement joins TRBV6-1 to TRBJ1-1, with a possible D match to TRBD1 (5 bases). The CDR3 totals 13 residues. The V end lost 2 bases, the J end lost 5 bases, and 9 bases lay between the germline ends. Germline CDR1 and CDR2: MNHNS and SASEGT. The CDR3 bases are TGTGCCAGCAGTGAATGGGGGAATACTGAAGCTTTCTTT. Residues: CASSEWGNTEAFF.

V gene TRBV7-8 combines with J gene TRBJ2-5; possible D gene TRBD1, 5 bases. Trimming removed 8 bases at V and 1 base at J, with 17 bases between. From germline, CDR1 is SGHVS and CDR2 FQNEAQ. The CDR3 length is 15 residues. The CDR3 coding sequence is TGTGCCAGCTGGAGCATCGGTGGGGCCCAAGAGACCCAGTACTTC. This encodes CASWSIGGAQETQYF.

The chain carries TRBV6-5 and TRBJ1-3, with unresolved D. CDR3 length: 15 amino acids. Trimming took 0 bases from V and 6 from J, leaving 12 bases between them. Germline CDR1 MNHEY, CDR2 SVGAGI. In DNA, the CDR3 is TGTGCCAGCAGTTACTCCATAGCAGCTCAAAACACCATATATTTT. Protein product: CASSYSIAAQNTIYF.

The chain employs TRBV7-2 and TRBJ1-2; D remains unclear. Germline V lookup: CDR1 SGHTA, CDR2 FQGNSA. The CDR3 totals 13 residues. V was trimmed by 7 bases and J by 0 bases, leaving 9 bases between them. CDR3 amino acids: CASTYSTNYGYTF. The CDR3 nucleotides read TGTGCCAGCACCTACAGTACTAACTATGGCTACACCTTC.

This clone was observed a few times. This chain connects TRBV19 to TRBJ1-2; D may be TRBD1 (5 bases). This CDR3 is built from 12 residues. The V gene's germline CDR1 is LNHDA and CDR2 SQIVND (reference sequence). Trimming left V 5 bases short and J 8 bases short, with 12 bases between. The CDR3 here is CASSPPRGGYTF. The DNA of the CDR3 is TGTGCCAGTAGTCCCCCAAGGGGAGGCTACACCTTC.

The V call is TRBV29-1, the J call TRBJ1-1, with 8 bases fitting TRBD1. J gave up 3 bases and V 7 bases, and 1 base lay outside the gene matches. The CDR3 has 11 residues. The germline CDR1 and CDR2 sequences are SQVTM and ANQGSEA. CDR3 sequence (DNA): TGCAGCGGGGGACAGGACACTGAAGCTTTCTTT. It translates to CSGGQDTEAFF.

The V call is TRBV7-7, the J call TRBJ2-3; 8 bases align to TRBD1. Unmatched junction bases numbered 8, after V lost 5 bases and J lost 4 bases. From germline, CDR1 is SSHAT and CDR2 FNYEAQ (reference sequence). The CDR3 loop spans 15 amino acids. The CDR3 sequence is CASSPGGSFPDTQYF. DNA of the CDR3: TGTGCCAGCAGCCCAGGGGGCTCTTTCCCAGATACGCAGTATTTT.

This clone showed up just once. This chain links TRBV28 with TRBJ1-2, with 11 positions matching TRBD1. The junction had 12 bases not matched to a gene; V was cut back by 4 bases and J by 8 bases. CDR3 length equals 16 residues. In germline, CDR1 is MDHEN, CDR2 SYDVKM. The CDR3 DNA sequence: TGTGCCAGCAGTTCACGAGGGACAGGGGGATTTAGAGGCTACACCTTC. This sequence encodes CASSSRGTGGFRGYTF.

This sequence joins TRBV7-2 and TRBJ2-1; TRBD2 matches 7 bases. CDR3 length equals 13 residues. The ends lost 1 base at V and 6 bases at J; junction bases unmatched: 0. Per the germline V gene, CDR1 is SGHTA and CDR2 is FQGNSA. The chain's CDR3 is CASSLGGGNEQFF. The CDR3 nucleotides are TGTGCCAGCAGCTTAGGCGGGGGCAATGAGCAGTTCTTC.

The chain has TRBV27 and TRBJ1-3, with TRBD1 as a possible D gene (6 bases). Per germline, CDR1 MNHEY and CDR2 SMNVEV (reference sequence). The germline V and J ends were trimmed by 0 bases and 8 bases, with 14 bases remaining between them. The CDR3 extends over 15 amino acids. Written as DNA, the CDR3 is TGTGCCAGCAGTTTATCTGGGACACCGGGGTACACCATATATTTT. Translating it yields CASSLSGTPGYTIYF.

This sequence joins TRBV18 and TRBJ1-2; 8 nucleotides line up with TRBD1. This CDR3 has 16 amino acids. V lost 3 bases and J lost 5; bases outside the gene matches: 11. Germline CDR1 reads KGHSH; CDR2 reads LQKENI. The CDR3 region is CASSPQGQAGVYGYTF. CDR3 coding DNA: TGTGCCAGCTCACCCCAGGGACAGGCCGGGGTTTATGGCTACACCTTC.

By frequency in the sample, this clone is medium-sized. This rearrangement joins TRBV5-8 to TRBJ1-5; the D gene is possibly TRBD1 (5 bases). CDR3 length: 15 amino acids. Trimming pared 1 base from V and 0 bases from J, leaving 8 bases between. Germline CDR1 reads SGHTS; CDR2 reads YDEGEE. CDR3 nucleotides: TGTGCCAGCAGCTTGCAGGGATTTAGCAATCAGCCCCAGCATTTT. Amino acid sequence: CASSLQGFSNQPQHF.

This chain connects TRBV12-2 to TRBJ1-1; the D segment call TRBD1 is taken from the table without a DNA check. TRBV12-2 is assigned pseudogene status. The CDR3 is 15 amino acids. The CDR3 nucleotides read TGTGCAAGTCGCCCGGACAGGCGTGGGTACACTGAAGCTTTCTTT. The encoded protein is CASRPDRRGYTEAFF.

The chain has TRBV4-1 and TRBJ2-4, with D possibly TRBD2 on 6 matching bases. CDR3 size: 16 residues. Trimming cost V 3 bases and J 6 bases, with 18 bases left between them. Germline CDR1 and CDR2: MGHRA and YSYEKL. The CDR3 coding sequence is TGCGCCAGCAGCCATTATCTCGGGACTGGGGGAAACATTCAGTACTTC. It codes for CASSHYLGTGGNIQYF.